A selection of T cell receptor beta chains follows, all from one sample in a study of T cell repertoires in cytomegalovirus infection. MiXCR, applied by TCRdb to the reads, yields one record per CDR3 protein. The sample contains more than 350,000 distinct CDR3 sequences, 30% to 40% of which appear only once. What was sequenced was PBMCs. Source of these receptors: a human donor in good health (CMV status not recorded). Some clones in this sample may be carry-over from other donors' samples. Each CDR3 is given with its conserved first and last residue. The D gene is left open where the match is weak. The size entry is marked missing in some rows and otherwise reads once, few, many or a size class.

j_gene | len | v_gene | abundance | d_gene | CDR3nt | CDR3aa
TRBJ1-2 | 16 | TRBV7-8 | many | TRBD1 | TGTGCCAGCAGCTTTGACCGGGACAGGGGTGACTATGGCTACACCTTC | CASSFDRDRGDYGYTF
TRBJ2-1 | 18 | TRBV14 | - | TRBD1 | TGTGCCAGCAGCCGGGACTATACCGGGACAGGGGTTGACAATGAGCAGTTCTTC | CASSRDYTGTGVDNEQFF
TRBJ1-1 | 19 | TRBV10-3 | - | - | TGTGCCATCAGTATATCCACCGGGACCCAGAAGAACTCTAACACTGAAGCTTTCTTT | CAISISTGTQKNSNTEAFF
TRBJ1-3 | 13 | TRBV6-1 | - | - | TGTGCCACTTCGGGGATTTCTGGAAACACCATATATTTT | CATSGISGNTIYF
TRBJ1-2 | 14 | TRBV30 | - | - | TGTGCCTGGCCTTCAATCCGGGACACCACACTATTGCCCTTC | CAWPSIRDTTLLPF
TRBJ2-1 | 12 | TRBV4-1 | few | - | TGCGCCAGCAGCCAAGAAGGGAGCAGGCAGTTCTTC | CASSQEGSRQFF
TRBJ1-1 | 14 | TRBV20-1 | - | TRBD1 | TGCAGTGCTCGAAGGACAGGGTTGCACACTGAAGCTTTCTTT | CSARRTGLHTEAFF
TRBJ2-7 | 15 | TRBV27 | - | - | TGTGCCAGCAGTTTATATCGGGGGGCCTCCTACGAGCAGTACTTC | CASSLYRGASYEQYF
TRBJ1-4 | 15 | TRBV11-2 | - | - | TGTGCCAGCAGCCCGCCCGAGGGTGGGAGGGAAAAACTGTTTTTT | CASSPPEGGREKLFF
TRBJ2-7 | 12 | TRBV2 | - | - | TGTGCCAGCAGTGAAGGGGGAGACGAGCAGTACTTC | CASSEGGDEQYF
TRBJ2-1 | 18 | TRBV6-2/TRBV6-3 | - | TRBD2 | TGTGCCAGCCTAAACCAACACTCACTAGCGGGTACCTACAATGAGCAGTTCTTC | CASLNQHSLAGTYNEQFF